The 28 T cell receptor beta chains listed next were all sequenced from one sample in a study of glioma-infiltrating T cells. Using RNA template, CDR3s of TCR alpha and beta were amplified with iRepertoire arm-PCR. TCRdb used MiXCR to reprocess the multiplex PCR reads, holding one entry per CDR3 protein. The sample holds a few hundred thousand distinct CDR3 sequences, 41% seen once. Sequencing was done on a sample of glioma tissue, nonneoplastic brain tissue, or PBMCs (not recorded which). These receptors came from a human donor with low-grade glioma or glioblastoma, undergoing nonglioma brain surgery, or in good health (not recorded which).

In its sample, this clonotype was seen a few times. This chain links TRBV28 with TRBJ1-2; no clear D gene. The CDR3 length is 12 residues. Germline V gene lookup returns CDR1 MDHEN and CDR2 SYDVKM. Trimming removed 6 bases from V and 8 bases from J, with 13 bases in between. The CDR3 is CASRSPWEGYTF. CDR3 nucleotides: TGTGCCAGCAGGAGTCCCTGGGAAGGCTACACCTTC.

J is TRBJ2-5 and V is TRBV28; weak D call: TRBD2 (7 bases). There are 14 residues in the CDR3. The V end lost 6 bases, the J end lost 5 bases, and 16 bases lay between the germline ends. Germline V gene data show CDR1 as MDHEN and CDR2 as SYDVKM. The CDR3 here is CASSSQGGVETQYF. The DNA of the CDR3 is TGTGCCAGCAGCTCACAGGGAGGGGTCGAGACCCAGTACTTC.

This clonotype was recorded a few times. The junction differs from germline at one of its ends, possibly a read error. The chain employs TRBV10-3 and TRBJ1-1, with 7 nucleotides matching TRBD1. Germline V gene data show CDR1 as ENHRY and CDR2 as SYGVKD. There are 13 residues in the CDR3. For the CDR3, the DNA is TGTGCCATCACTGAGACAGGGTACACTGAAGCTTTCTTT. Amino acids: CAITETGYTEAFF.

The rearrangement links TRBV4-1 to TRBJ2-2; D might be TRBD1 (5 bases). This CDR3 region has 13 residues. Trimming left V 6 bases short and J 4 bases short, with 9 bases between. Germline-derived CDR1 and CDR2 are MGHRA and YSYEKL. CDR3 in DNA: TGCGCCAGCAGTAAAACAGGCACCGGGGAGCTGTTTTTT. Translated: CASSKTGTGELFF.

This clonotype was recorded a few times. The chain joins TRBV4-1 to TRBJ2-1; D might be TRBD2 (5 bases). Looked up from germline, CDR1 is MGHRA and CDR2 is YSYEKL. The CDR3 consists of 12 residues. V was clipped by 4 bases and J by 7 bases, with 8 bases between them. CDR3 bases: TGCGCCAGCAGCCGCCCGGGGAATGAGCAGTTCTTC. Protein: CASSRPGNEQFF.

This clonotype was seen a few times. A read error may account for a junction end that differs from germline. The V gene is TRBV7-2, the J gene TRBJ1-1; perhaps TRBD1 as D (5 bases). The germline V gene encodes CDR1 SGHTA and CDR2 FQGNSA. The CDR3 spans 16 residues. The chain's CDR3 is CASSPGSGHLNTEAFF. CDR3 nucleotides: TGCGCCAGCAGCCCCGGTAGTGGACACTTGAACACTGAAGCTTTCTTT. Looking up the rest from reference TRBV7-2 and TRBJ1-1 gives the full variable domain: GAGVSQSPSNKVTEKGKDVELRCDPISGHTALYWYRQSLGQGLEFLIYFQGNSAPDKSGLPSDRFSAERTGGSVSTLTIQRTQQEDSAVYLCASSPGSGHLNTEAFFGQGTRLTVV.

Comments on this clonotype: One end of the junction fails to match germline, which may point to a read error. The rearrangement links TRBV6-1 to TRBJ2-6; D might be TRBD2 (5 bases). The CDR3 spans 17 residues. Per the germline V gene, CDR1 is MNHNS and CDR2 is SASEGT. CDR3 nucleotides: TGTGCCAGCAGTCCCCGGACGGCCCTGGTCGGGGACAACGTCCTGACTTTC. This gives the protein CASSPRTALVGDNVLTF.

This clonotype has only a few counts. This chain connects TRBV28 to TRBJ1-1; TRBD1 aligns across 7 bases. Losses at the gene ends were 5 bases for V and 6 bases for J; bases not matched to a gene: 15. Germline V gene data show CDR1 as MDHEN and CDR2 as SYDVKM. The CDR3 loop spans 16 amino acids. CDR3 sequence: CASSTPGQPRRAEAFF. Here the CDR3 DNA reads TGTGCCAGCAGTACCCCGGGACAGCCGAGGAGGGCTGAAGCTTTCTTT.

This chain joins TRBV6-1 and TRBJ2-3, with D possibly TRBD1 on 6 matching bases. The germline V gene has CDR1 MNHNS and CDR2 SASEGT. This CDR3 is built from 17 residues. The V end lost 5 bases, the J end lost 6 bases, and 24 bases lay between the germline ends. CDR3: CASSSTEDLNRGDTQYF. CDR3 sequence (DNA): TGTGCCAGCAGTTCAACCGAGGACCTAAATAGGGGGGATACGCAGTATTTT.

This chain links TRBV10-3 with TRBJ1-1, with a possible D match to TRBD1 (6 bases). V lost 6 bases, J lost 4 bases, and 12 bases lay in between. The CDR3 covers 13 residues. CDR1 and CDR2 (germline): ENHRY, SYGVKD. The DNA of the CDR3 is TGTGCCATCAGGGAAGGGGGAATCACTGAAGCTTTCTTT. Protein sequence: CAIREGGITEAFF.

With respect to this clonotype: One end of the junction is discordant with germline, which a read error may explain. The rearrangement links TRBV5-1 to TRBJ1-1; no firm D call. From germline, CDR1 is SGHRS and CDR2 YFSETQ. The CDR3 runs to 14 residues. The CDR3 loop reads CASSWQVGSTEAFF. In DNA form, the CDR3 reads TGCGCCAGCAGCTGGCAGGTGGGGAGCACTGAGGCTTTCTTT.

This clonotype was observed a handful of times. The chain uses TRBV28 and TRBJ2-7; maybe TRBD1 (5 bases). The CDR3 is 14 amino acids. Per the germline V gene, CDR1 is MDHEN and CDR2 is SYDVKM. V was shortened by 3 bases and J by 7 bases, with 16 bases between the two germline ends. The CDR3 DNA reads TGTGCCAGCAGTTTGCGAAACTGGGGCATGGAGCAGTACTTC. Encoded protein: CASSLRNWGMEQYF.

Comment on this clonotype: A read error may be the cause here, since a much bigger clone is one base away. In DNA, the CDR3 is TGTGCCAGCAGGACGATAAGACAGCCTGTCTACACCTTC. Protein: CASRTIRQPVYTF. The chain joins TRBV27 to TRBJ1-2; possible D gene TRBD1, 5 bases. With 6 bases removed from V and 10 bases from J, the gap between germline ends came to 18 bases. In germline, CDR1 is MNHEY, CDR2 SMNVEV (reference sequence). The CDR3 covers 13 residues.

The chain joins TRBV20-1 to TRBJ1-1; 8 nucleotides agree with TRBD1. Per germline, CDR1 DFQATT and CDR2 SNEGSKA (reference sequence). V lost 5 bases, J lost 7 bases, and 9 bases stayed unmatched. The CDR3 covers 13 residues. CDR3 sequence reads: CSARTGRLGEAFF. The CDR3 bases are TGCAGTGCTCGGACAGGGCGTTTGGGTGAAGCTTTCTTT.

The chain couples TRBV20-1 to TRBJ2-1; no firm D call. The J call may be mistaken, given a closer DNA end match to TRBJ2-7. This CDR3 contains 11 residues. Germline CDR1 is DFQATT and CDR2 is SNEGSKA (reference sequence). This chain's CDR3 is CSARQYNEQYF. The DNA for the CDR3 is TGCAGTGCTAGGCAATACAACGAGCAGTACTTC.

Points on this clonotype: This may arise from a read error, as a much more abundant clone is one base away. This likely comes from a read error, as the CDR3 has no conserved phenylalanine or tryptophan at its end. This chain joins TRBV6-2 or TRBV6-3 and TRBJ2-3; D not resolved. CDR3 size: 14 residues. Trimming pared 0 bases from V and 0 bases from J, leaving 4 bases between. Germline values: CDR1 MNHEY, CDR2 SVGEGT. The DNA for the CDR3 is TGTGCCAGCAGTTACTCGGCTAGCACAGATACGCAGTATTCT. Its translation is CASSYSASTDTQYS.

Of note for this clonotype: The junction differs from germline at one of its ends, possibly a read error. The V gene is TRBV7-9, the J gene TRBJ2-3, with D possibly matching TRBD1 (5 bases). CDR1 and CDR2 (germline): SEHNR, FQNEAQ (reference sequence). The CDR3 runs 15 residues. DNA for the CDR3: TGTGCTAGCAGCCGCGAAACAGGAATGACAGATACGCAGTATTTT. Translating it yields CASSRETGMTDTQYF.

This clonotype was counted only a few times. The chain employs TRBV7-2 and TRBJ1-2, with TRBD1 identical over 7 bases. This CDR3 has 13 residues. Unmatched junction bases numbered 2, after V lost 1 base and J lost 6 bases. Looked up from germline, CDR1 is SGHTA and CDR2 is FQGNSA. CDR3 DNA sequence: TGTGCCAGCAGCTTAGTGGGGACAGATGGCTACACCTTC. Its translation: CASSLVGTDGYTF.

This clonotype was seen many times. The CDR3 protein is CATTQGALGEQFF. In DNA form, the CDR3 reads TGTGCCACCACCCAGGGGGCGCTAGGTGAGCAGTTCTTC. The gene calls are TRBV6-1 and TRBJ2-1; 8 positions match TRBD1. The CDR3 extends over 13 amino acids. The ends lost 10 bases at V and 9 bases at J; junction bases unmatched: 11. CDR1 is MNHNS and CDR2 is SASEGT in the germline V gene.

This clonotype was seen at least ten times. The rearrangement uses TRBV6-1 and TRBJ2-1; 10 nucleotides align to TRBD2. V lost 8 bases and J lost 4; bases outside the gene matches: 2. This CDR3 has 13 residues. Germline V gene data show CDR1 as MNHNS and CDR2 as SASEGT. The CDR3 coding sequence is TGTGCCAGCGGACTAGCGGTTTACAATGAGCAGTTCTTC. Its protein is CASGLAVYNEQFF.

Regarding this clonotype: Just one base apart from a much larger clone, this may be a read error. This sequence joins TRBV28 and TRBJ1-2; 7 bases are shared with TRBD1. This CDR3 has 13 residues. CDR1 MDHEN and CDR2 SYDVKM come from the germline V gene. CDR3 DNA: TGTGCCAGCCGTTTAGGGGGCGCTCAGGTCTACACCTTC. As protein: CASRLGGAQVYTF.

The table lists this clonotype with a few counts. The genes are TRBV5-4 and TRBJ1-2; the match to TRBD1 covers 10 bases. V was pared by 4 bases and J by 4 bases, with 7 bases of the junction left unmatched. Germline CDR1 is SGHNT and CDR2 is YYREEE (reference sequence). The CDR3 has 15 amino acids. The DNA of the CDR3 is TGTGCCAGCAGCCCAAGGGGACAGGGGCCCTATGGCTACACCTTC. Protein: CASSPRGQGPYGYTF.

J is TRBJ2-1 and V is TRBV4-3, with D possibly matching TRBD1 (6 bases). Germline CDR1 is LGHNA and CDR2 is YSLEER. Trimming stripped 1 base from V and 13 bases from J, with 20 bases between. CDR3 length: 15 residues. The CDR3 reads CASSQARLDRDGQFF. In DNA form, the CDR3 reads TGCGCCAGCAGCCAAGCTCGCCTGGACAGAGACGGACAGTTCTTC.

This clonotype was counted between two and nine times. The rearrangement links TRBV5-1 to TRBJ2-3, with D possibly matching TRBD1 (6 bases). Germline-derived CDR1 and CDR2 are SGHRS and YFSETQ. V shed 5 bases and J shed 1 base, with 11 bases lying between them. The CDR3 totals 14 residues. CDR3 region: CASSLDRRTDTQYF. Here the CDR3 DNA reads TGCGCCAGCAGTCTGGACAGACGCACAGATACGCAGTATTTT.

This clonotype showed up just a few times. In nucleotides, the CDR3 is TGTGCCAGCAGTCCAGGGACAGGTTGGAGCAATCAGCCCCAGCATTTT. Translating gives CASSPGTGWSNQPQHF. The J gene is TRBJ1-5, the V gene TRBV28; 8 bases map to TRBD1. J gave up 1 base and V 5 bases, and 7 bases lay outside the gene matches. The CDR3 is 16 amino acids. Germline V gene sequence: CDR1 MDHEN, CDR2 SYDVKM. Complete variable domain (other parts from reference TRBV28 and TRBJ1-5): DVKVTQSSRYLVKRTGEKVFLECVQDMDHENMFWYRQDPGLGLRLIYFSYDVKMKEKGDIPEGYSVSREKKERFSLILESASTNQTSMYLCASSPGTGWSNQPQHFGDGTRLSIL.

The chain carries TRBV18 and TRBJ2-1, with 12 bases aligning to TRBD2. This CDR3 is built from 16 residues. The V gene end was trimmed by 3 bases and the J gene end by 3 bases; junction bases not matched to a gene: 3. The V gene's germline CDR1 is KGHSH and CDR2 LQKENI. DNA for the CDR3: TGTGCCAGCTCACCGACTAGCGGGAGTAACTACAATGAGCAGTTCTTC. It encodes CASSPTSGSNYNEQFF. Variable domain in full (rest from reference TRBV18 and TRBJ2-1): NAGVMQNPRHLVRRRGQEARLRCSPMKGHSHVYWYRQLPEEGLKFMVYLQKENIIDESGMPKERFSAEFPKEGPSILRIQQVVRGDSAAYFCASSPTSGSNYNEQFFGPGTRLTVL.

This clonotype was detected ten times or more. The CDR3 DNA follows: TGTGCCAGCAGTGAAGTGCGGGGCCGCTACAATGAGCAGTTCTTC. Translation gives CASSEVRGRYNEQFF. V gene TRBV6-1 combines with J gene TRBJ2-1; maybe TRBD2 (6 bases). The germline V gene has CDR1 MNHNS and CDR2 SASEGT. V gave up 1 base and J gave up 3 bases, with 10 bases separating them. This CDR3 spans 15 amino acids.

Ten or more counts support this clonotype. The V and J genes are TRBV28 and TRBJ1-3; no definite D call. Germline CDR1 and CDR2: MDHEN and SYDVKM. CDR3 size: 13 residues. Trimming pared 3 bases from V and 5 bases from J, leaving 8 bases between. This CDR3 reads CASSFRGRNTIYF. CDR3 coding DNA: TGTGCCAGCAGTTTCCGAGGGAGAAACACCATATATTTT.